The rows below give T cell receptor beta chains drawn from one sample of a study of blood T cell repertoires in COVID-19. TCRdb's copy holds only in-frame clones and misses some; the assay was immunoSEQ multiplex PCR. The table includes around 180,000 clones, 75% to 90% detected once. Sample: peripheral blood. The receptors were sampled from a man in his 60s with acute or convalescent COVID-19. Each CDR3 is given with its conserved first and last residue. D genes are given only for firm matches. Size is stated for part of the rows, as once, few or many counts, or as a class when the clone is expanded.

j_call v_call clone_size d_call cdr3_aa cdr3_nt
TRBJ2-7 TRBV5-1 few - CASSSSPGSSYEQYF TGCGCCAGCAGTAGCAGTCCCGGGAGCTCCTACGAGCAGTACTTC
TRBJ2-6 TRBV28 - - CASSFHAEFSF TGTGCCAGCAGTTTCCATGCTGAGTTCTCTTTC
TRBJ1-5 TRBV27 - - CASSLGRGNQPQHF TGTGCCAGCAGTTTGGGGAGGGGAAATCAGCCCCAGCATTTT
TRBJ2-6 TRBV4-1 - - CASSQAGIGSGANVLTF TGCGCCAGCAGCCAGGCAGGAATTGGGTCTGGGGCCAACGTCCTGACTTTC
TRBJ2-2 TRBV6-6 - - CASSYWVRGTGELFF TGTGCCAGCAGTTACTGGGTCCGGGGCACCGGGGAGCTGTTTTTT
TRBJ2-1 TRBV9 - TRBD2 CASSVERLAGSEQFF TGTGCCAGCAGCGTAGAAAGGTTAGCGGGAAGTGAGCAGTTCTTC
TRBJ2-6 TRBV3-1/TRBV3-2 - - CASSHLKLGGANVLTF TGTGCCAGCAGCCATCTTAAGCTCGGTGGGGCCAACGTCCTGACTTTC
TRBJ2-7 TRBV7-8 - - CASTGGPLVSYEQYF TGTGCCAGCACCGGGGGTCCACTAGTTTCCTACGAGCAGTACTTC
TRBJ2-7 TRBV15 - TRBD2 CATSRKRGIAGGPYEQYF TGTGCCACCAGCAGAAAGAGGGGTATAGCGGGAGGGCCGTACGAGCAGTACTTC
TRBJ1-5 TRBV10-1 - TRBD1 CASRPGQGALSNQPQHF TGCGCCAGCAGACCGGGACAGGGGGCGCTTAGCAATCAGCCCCAGCATTTT
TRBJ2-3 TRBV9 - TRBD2 CASSVGGSSTDTQYF TGTGCCAGCAGCGTAGGCGGGAGTAGCACAGATACGCAGTATTTT
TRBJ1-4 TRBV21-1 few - CASSKGHFEKLFF TGTGCCAGCAGCAAAGGACACTTTGAAAAACTGTTTTTT
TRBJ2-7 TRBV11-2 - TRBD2 CASSRGASGGTSYEQYF TGTGCCAGCAGCAGAGGGGCTAGCGGGGGGACGTCCTACGAGCAGTACTTC
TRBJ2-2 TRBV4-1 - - CASSQESAGELFF TGCGCCAGCAGCCAAGAGTCAGCCGGGGAGCTGTTTTTT
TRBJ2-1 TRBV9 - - CASSVVGSGNEQFF TGTGCCAGCAGCGTAGTTGGTAGTGGCAATGAGCAGTTCTTC
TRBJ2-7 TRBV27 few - CASSLSPRGHEQYF TGTGCCAGCAGTTTATCCCCCAGGGGCCACGAGCAGTACTTC
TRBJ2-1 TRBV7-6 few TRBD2 CASSPVAGGGVSNEQFF TGTGCCAGCAGCCCCGTAGCGGGAGGGGGAGTTAGCAATGAGCAGTTCTTC
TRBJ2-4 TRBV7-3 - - CASSLGQAGKNIQYF TGTGCCAGCAGCTTAGGCCAGGCGGGCAAAAACATTCAGTACTTC
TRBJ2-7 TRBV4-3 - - CASSQDPGNYEQYF TGCGCCAGCAGCCAAGATCCGGGGAACTACGAGCAGTACTTC
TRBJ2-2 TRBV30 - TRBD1 CAWRPVDRAFSGELFF TGTGCCTGGCGCCCGGTGGACAGGGCTTTCTCCGGGGAGCTGTTTTTT
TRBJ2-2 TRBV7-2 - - CASSPGARGELFF TGTGCCAGCAGTCCCGGAGCGAGGGGGGAGCTGTTTTTT
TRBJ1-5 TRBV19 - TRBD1 CASSLTTGMNQPQHF TGTGCCAGTAGTCTAACGACAGGGATGAATCAGCCCCAGCATTTT
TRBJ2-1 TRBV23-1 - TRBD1 CASNDRVGNEQFF TGCGCCAGCAACGACAGGGTAGGCAATGAGCAGTTCTTC
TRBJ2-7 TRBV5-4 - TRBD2 CASSRPGTSGYEQYF TGTGCCAGCAGCCGCCCAGGGACTAGCGGATACGAGCAGTACTTC
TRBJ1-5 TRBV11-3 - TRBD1 CASSPGQGGYSNQPQHF TGTGCCAGCAGCCCAGGACAGGGGGGTTACAGCAATCAGCCCCAGCATTTT
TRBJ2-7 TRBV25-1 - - CASSEFWDTSYEQYF TGTGCCAGCAGTGAATTCTGGGACACCTCCTACGAGCAGTACTTC
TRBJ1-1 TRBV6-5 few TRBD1 CASRLDRAQNTEAFF TGTGCCAGCAGACTGGACAGGGCACAGAACACTGAAGCTTTCTTT
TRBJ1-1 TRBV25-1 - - CASSGRVRNTEAFF TGTGCCAGCAGTGGGAGAGTGAGGAACACTGAAGCTTTCTTT
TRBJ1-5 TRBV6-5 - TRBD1 CATKGASGNQPQHF TGTGCCACGAAGGGGGCCAGCGGCAATCAGCCCCAGCATTTT
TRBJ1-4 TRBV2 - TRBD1 CASSLPGQGAEKLFF TGTGCCAGCAGTTTGCCGGGACAGGGGGCGGAAAAACTGTTTTTT
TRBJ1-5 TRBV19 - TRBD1 CASRETDRGLNQPQHF TGTGCCAGTAGAGAGACGGACAGGGGGCTGAATCAGCCCCAGCATTTT
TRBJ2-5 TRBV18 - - CASSPSPGETQYF TGTGCCAGCTCACCATCTCCGGGAGAGACCCAGTACTTC
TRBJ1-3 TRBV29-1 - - CSVEDRETGSGNTIYF TGCAGCGTTGAAGATCGCGAGACAGGCTCTGGAAACACCATATATTTT
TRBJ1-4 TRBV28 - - CASTSRHLTTNEKLFF TGTGCCAGCACCAGCCGACACCTTACAACTAATGAAAAACTGTTTTTT
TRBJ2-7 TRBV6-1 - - CASSEEAQGLYEQYF TGTGCCAGCAGTGAAGAGGCGCAGGGACTTTACGAGCAGTACTTC
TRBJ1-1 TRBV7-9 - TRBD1 CASSTGTGFAEAFF TGTGCCAGCAGCACCGGGACAGGGTTCGCTGAAGCTTTCTTT
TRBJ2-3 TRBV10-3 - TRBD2 CAINTVTSGTDTQYF TGTGCCATCAACACCGTAACTAGCGGCACAGATACGCAGTATTTT
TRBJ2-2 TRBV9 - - CASSVTSGQTGELFF TGTGCCAGCAGCGTAACCAGCGGGCAAACCGGGGAGCTGTTTTTT
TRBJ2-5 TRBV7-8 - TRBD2 CASSFSWEGPLQETQYF TGTGCCAGCAGCTTCTCCTGGGAGGGACCATTACAAGAGACCCAGTACTTC
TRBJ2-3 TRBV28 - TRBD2 CASTHPPSGTADTQYF TGTGCCAGCACCCACCCTCCTAGCGGGACGGCAGATACGCAGTATTTT
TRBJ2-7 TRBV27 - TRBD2 CARTECLAGAAEQYF TGTGCCAGGACAGAATGCCTAGCGGGAGCGGCCGAGCAGTACTTC
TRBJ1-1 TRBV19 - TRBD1 CATGQLLQGEAFF TGTGCCACGGGACAGCTACTGCAGGGTGAAGCTTTCTTT
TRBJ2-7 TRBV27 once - CASRTGSYEQYF TGTGCCAGCAGAACAGGGTCCTACGAGCAGTACTTC
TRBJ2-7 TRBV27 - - CASSLWRTEEYEQYF TGTGCCAGCAGTTTATGGAGGACGGAAGAATACGAGCAGTACTTC
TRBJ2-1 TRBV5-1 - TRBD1 CASSTPGQGGNEQFF TGCGCCAGCAGCACGCCGGGACAGGGGGGCAATGAGCAGTTCTTC
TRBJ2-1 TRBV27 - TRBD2 CASRLYTGTSGSNEQFF TGTGCCAGCAGACTCTACACCGGGACTAGCGGGAGCAATGAGCAGTTCTTC
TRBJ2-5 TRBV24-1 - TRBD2 CATSDGSGRVGETQYF TGTGCCACCAGTGACGGTAGCGGGAGGGTCGGAGAGACCCAGTACTTC
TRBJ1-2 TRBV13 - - CASSLGPGYGYTF TGTGCCAGCAGCTTAGGCCCCGGCTATGGCTACACCTTC
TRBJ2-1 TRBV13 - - CASSRDVTGEFF TGTGCCAGCAGCCGCGACGTGACCGGGGAGTTCTTC
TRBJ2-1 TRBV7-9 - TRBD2 CASSYTSGSYNEQFF TGTGCCAGCAGCTACACTAGCGGGTCCTACAATGAGCAGTTCTTC
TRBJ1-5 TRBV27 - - CASSSKGRGANQPQHF TGTGCCAGCAGTTCCAAAGGCCGGGGGGCGAATCAGCCCCAGCATTTT